The entry below describes one TCR beta chain. TCRdb's copy holds only in-frame clones and misses some; the assay was immunoSEQ multiplex PCR. Among approximately 86,000 clones listed, 86% were seen once. This sample is part of a study of control samples from healthy donors and cancer patients. From germline, CDR1 is SNHLY and CDR2 FYNNEI. CDR3 size: 14 residues. Unmatched junction bases numbered 6, after V lost 7 bases and J lost 6 bases. This chain links TRBV2 with TRBJ1-2; TRBD1 matches at 12 bases. This receptor was taken from a man aged 25 to 40 in good health. The specimen was blood. The DNA of the CDR3 is TGTGCCAGCATGAGGGACAGGGGGCGGGATGGCTACACCTTC. It codes for CASMRDRGRDGYTF.